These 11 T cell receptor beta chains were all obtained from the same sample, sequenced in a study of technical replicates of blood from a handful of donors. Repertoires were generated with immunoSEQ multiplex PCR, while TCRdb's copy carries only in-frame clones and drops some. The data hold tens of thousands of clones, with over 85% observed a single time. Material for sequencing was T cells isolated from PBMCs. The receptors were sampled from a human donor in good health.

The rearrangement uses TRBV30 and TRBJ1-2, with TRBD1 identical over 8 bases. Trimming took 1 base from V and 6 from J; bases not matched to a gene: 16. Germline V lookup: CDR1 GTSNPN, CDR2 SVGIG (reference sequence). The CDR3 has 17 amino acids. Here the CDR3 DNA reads TGTGCCTGGAGTGCAGGGCGGACAGGGATAAGTAAGAATGGCTACACCTTC. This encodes CAWSAGRTGISKNGYTF.

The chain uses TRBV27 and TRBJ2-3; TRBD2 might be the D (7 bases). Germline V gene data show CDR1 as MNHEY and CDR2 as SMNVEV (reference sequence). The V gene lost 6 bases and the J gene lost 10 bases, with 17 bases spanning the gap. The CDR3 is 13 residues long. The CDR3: CASRVGRGTPQYF. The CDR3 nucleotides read TGTGCCAGCAGAGTGGGGAGGGGGACACCGCAGTATTTT.

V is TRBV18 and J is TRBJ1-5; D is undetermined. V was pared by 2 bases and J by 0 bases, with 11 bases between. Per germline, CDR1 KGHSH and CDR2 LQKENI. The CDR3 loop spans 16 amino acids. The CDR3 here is CASSPNTRDSNQPQHF. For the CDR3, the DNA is TGTGCCAGCTCACCAAACACACGGGATAGCAATCAGCCCCAGCATTTT.

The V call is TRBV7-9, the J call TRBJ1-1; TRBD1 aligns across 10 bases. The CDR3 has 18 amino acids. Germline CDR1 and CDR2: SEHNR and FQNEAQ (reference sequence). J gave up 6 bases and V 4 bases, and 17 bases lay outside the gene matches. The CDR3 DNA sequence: TGTGCCAGCAGCTCTCAAATGACAGGGGGCACGTCGGTCGCTGAAGCTTTCTTT. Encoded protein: CASSSQMTGGTSVAEAFF.

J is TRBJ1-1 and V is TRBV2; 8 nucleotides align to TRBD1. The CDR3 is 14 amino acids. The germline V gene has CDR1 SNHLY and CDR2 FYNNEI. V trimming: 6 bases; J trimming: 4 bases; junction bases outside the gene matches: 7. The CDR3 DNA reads TGTGCCAGCAGCGACAGGGGAGGTGGCACTGAAGCTTTCTTT. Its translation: CASSDRGGGTEAFF.

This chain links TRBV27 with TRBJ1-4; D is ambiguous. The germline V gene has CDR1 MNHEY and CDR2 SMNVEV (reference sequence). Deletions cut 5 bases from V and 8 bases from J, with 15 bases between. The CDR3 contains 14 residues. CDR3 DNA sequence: TGTGCCAGCAGTCCCATCCGGGAGAGCGAAAAACTGTTTTTT. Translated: CASSPIRESEKLFF.

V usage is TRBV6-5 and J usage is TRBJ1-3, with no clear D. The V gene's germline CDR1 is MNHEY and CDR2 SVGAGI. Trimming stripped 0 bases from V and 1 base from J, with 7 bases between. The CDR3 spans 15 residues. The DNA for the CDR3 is TGTGCCAGCAGTTACTCCGGGAGATCTGGAAACACCATATATTTT. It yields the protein CASSYSGRSGNTIYF.

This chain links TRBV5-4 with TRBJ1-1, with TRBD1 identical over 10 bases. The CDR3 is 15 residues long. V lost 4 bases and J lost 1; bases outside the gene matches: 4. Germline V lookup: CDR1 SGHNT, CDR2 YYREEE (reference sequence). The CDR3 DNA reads TGTGCCAGCAGCGCTAGGGACAGGGGGAACACTGAAGCTTTCTTT. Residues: CASSARDRGNTEAFF. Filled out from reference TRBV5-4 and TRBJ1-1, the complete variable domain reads ETGVTQSPTHLIKTRGQQVTLRCSSQSGHNTVSWYQQALGQGPQFIFQYYREEENGRGNFPPRFSGLQFPNYSSELNVNALELDDSALYLCASSARDRGNTEAFFGQGTRLTVV.

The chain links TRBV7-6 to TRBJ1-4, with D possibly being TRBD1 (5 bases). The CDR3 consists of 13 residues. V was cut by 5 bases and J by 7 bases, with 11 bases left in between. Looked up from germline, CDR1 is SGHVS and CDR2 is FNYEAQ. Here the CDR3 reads CASSGRQIEKLFF. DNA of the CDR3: TGTGCCAGCAGCGGACGACAGATTGAAAAACTGTTTTTT.

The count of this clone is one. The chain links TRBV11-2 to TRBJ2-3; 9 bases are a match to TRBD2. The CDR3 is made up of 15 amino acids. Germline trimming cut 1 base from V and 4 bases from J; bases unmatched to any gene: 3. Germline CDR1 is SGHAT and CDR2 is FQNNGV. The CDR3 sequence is CASSLGGLAADTQYF. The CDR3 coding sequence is TGTGCCAGCAGCTTAGGGGGACTAGCTGCAGATACGCAGTATTTT.

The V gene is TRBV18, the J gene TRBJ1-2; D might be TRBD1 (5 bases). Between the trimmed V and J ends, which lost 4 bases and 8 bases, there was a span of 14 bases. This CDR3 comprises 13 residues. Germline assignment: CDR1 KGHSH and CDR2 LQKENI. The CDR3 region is CASSLTDNRGYTF. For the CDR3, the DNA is TGTGCCAGCTCACTGACAGATAACCGGGGCTACACCTTC. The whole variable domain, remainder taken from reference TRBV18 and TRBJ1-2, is NAGVMQNPRHLVRRRGQEARLRCSPMKGHSHVYWYRQLPEEGLKFMVYLQKENIIDESGMPKERFSAEFPKEGPSILRIQQVVRGDSAAYFCASSLTDNRGYTFGSGTRLTVV.